This T cell receptor (beta chain) was sequenced during a study of Ad26.COV2.S vaccination and SARS-CoV-2 variants (TCRdb year 2021). With respect to the entire study: Donors in the vaccine arm were drawn from COV1001, a multicentre, randomized, double-blind, placebo-controlled phase I-IIa trial testing Ad26.COV2.S in healthy adults. Ad26.COV2.S was administered intramuscularly at 5 x 10^10 or 1 x 10^11 viral particles, either as a single shot or as two shots given 56 days apart. TCRbeta repertoire sequencing served as the tool for gauging how specific and how broad the SARS-CoV-2-reactive T cell receptors were following Ad26.COV2.S vaccination. The TCR-sequenced set comprised about 32 samples: some 19 Ad26.COV2.S vaccine recipients, 5 placebo recipients and 8 SARS-CoV-2 convalescent individuals. Trial participants were randomized into five groups of five, in which low-dose or high-dose Ad26.COV2.S was given once or twice, or placebo was given on both occasions. Throughout the experiments and outcome assessment, investigators stayed blinded to trial group allocation.

The intended sense of this specimen's treatment or condition label: some 20 received Ad26.COV2.S at low or high dose, single or two shots; a few received placebo; per-sample allocation not given. Repertoires of vaccine and placebo recipients were sequenced from samples taken on day 63 after the first injection. In Cohort 1b, 25 adults aged 18-55 years were enrolled at a single site in Boston, USA, between 29 July and 7 August 2020. Ad26.COV2.S was a replication-incompetent adenovirus type 26 vector that expressed a prefusion-stabilized SARS-CoV-2 spike protein derived from the original Wuhan strain. With respect to this clone: Its antigen remains unidentified. Base qualities are missing; no much larger clone stands one base away.

The CDR3 covers 14 residues, taking in both the cysteine and the phenylalanine. The DNA shown is the 42-base CDR3, in frame from base 1. V is shortened by 7 bases, J by 5 bases, and the region joining them spans 17 bases. Based on the germline V gene, the CDR1 and CDR2 sequences are WSHSY and SAAADI. The research as a whole found: The authors noted that total T cell responses may have been underestimated by the TCR breadth and depth analyses. Higher spike-specific TCR breadth was observed in Ad26.COV2.S recipients than in placebo recipients (P = 0.0014). The study was not powered to compare responses between vaccine doses or regimens. Non-spike TCR breadth was comparable between vaccine and placebo recipients, consistent with the vaccine containing only spike. After vaccination, spike-specific CD8+ and CD4+ T cell responses were reported to show substantial breadth.

TCRbeta CDR3 regions were sequenced with the immunoSEQ Assay. After extraction, genomic DNA underwent amplification by bias-controlled multiplex PCR, followed by high-throughput sequencing. The authors processed their data as follows. To quantify the absolute abundance of every unique TCRbeta CDR3 region, sequences were collapsed and filtered. T cell fraction was estimated by normalizing TCRbeta template counts to usable DNA, which was measured by amplifying reference genes present in all nucleated cells. Repertoire TCRs were annotated as SARS-CoV-2-specific by exact matching of V gene, CDR3 amino acid sequence and J gene to a known reactive TCR set. The reference SARS-CoV-2 TCR set was derived from MIRA and filtered for enrichment in COVID-19-positive ImmuneCODE repertoires, a step that removed public or cross-reactive TCRs. Drawing on the MIRA antigens, annotated TCRs were analysed further at the level of specific ORF or position within ORF. Breadth was defined as annotated unique rearrangements over total unique productive rearrangements; depth was the summed frequency of those rearrangements. TCR breadth was compared between groups using two-sided Wilcoxon rank-sum tests. Entries here come from immuneACCESS through TCRdb and include only in-frame sequences with V and J called. Some clones fail to appear in such tables; in the studies checked, an unresolved V gene covers under half of the shortfall, and the cause of the remainder is unknown. That table supplies the V and J calls and clone size; D and trimming were determined from the DNA. The sample data list hundreds of thousands of clones, and around 90% of these were observed just once. About 1.5% of the sample rests with the top ten.

This receptor was obtained from a person aged 18 to 59 who received the Ad26.COV2.S COVID-19 vaccine or a placebo. The chain is made from TRBV10-2 and TRBJ1-1; the D gene is possibly TRBD1, with 5 bases matching. The source was peripheral blood, collected in a trial of Ad26.COV2.S vaccine versus placebo. The sequenced DNA: TGCGCCAGCACAGTAGGCAGGGAGGGGACTGAAGCTTTCTTT. The encoded protein is CASTVGREGTEAFF.